The source of this TCR beta chain is a study of shared clonotypes between healthy human individuals. The CDR3 consists of 14 residues. Germline V lookup: CDR1 MDHEN, CDR2 SYDVKM. V gave up 5 bases and J gave up 6 bases, with 16 bases separating them. Using immunoSEQ multiplex PCR, the repertoire was profiled, and TCRdb retains in-frame clones only, with some absent. The sample contains hundreds of thousands of clones, around 96% of which appear only once. The clonotype originates from a man aged 25 to 45 in good health. V gene TRBV28 combines with J gene TRBJ1-1, with D unresolved. The sample comprised memory CD8+ T cells sorted from blood. As to subset: CD45RO+ cells pooled with CCR7-negative TemRA cells. The CDR3 protein is CASSRRPEKAEAFF. CDR3 sequence (DNA): TGTGCCAGCAGTAGGAGGCCTGAAAAGGCTGAAGCTTTCTTT.